Listed below are T cell receptor beta chains from one sample, sequenced in a study of beta chain features in type 1 diabetes. The protocol was immunoSEQ multiplex PCR, while the TCRdb copy is restricted to in-frame clones and leaves out a portion. In the table there are more than 150,000 clones, 10% to 15% of which are singletons. Sample: central memory CD4+ T cells from blood. These receptors were collected from a young woman in good health. The CDR3 runs from the conserved cysteine through the conserved F or W. D genes are given only for firm matches. The size field is filled for only some rows; it gives once, few, many or a size class.

CDR3 length,J gene,V gene,D gene,clone size,CDR3 DNA,CDR3 protein
14,TRBJ1-1,TRBV9,.,few,TGTGCCAGCAGCCCATCAACAGGGATACCTGAAGCTTTCTTT,CASSPSTGIPEAFF
14,TRBJ2-3,TRBV9,.,.,TGTGCCAGCAGCGTAGCGGGAGTAACAGATACGCAGTATTTT,CASSVAGVTDTQYF
15,TRBJ1-1,TRBV7-2,TRBD1,few,TGTGCCAGCAGAAACCGGGACAGACCAAACACTGAAGCTTTCTTT,CASRNRDRPNTEAFF
16,TRBJ2-5,TRBV14,TRBD1,.,TGTGCCAGCAGCCAAGCCAGGGGGCGCGGGCAAGAGACCCAGTACTTC,CASSQARGRGQETQYF
15,TRBJ2-1,TRBV28,TRBD2,few,TGTGCCAGCAGCCAACGACTAGCGGGCAACAATGAGCAGTTCTTC,CASSQRLAGNNEQFF
14,TRBJ2-1,TRBV10-3,TRBD1,few,TGTGCCATCGGCGAGACAGGGGTCACGAATGAGCAGTTCTTC,CAIGETGVTNEQFF
14,TRBJ1-5,TRBV30,.,.,TGTGCCTGGAGTGTCGGCGGAAATAATCAGCCCCAGCATTTT,CAWSVGGNNQPQHF
15,TRBJ2-7,TRBV5-4,TRBD2,.,TGTGCCAGCAGCTTGGGGACTAGCGGGAGTGGGGAGCAGTACTTC,CASSLGTSGSGEQYF
15,TRBJ2-1,TRBV7-2,.,few,TGTGCCAGCAGCTTAGATTGGCTAGCTGGCAATGAGCAGTTCTTC,CASSLDWLAGNEQFF
15,TRBJ1-1,TRBV18,TRBD1,.,TGTGCCAGCTCACCGGGGGGACAGTTGAACACTGAAGCTTTCTTT,CASSPGGQLNTEAFF
13,TRBJ2-5,TRBV7-9,.,few,TGTGCCAGCAGCCCTCAGGTCCAAGAGACCCAGTACTTC,CASSPQVQETQYF
13,TRBJ1-3,TRBV23-1,.,few,TGCGCCAGTACAGGGAGATTGGGAAACACCATATATTTT,CASTGRLGNTIYF
16,TRBJ2-3,TRBV9,TRBD2,few,TGTGCCAGCACCCCAGGAGGGACTAGCGGCACAGATACGCAGTATTTT,CASTPGGTSGTDTQYF
12,TRBJ1-1,TRBV23-1,.,few,TGCGCCAGCAGTCATCCCCCGAGTGAAGCTTTCTTT,CASSHPPSEAFF
16,TRBJ1-1,TRBV7-9,TRBD1,.,TGTGCCAGCAGCCCTTGGACAGGGCCCGTGAACACTGAAGCTTTCTTT,CASSPWTGPVNTEAFF
15,TRBJ2-6,TRBV28,.,.,TGTGCCAGCATTGAACAGCCCTCTGGGGCCAACGTCCTGACTTTC,CASIEQPSGANVLTF
15,TRBJ2-7,TRBV7-8,TRBD1,few,TGTGCCAGCAGCCAAGGGGGACAGGGCGTCCACGAGCAGTACTTC,CASSQGGQGVHEQYF
15,TRBJ2-1,TRBV5-1,TRBD2,.,TGCGCCAGCAGCCCATGGACTAGCGGGAGTTCTGAGCAGTTCTTC,CASSPWTSGSSEQFF
14,TRBJ2-2,TRBV29-1,TRBD2,few,TGCAGCGTTACTAGCGGGACGAACACCGGGGAGCTGTTTTTT,CSVTSGTNTGELFF
15,TRBJ2-7,TRBV5-8,.,.,TGTGCCAGCAGCCGAATACGGGGTTCCTCCTACGAGCAGTACTTC,CASSRIRGSSYEQYF
13,TRBJ2-7,TRBV30,TRBD2,few,TGTGCCTGGAGTGGTGGACTAGGGAGGGTCGGGTACTTC,CAWSGGLGRVGYF
17,TRBJ2-5,TRBV14,TRBD2,.,TGTGCCAGCAGCCAAGTAGGCCTAGCGGCTACTCAAGAGACCCAGTACTTC,CASSQVGLAATQETQYF
12,TRBJ2-7,TRBV2,.,few,TGTGCCAGCACCGCGGAGACCTACGAGCAGTACTTC,CASTAETYEQYF
14,TRBJ1-4,TRBV5-4,TRBD1,.,TGTGCCAGCAGCTTTGACAGGGGAAGGGAAAAACTGTTTTTT,CASSFDRGREKLFF
11,TRBJ2-3,TRBV6-5,TRBD2,.,TGTGCGACTAGCGGCACAGATACGCAGTATTTT,CATSGTDTQYF
14,TRBJ2-3,TRBV19,TRBD2,.,TGTGCCAGTAAGGAGGGGAGGGTCACAGATACGCAGTATTTT,CASKEGRVTDTQYF
15,TRBJ2-1,TRBV2,TRBD2,.,TGTGCCTCGATGGGACTAGCGGGAGACTACAATGAGCAGTTCTTC,CASMGLAGDYNEQFF
16,TRBJ2-7,TRBV28,.,few,TGTGCCAGCAGTGGTTATGGGGGGAGTTCCTTCTACGAGCAGTACTTC,CASSGYGGSSFYEQYF
13,TRBJ1-2,TRBV2,.,.,TGTGCCAGCAGCCCAGGACAAGGCTATGGCTACACCTTC,CASSPGQGYGYTF